A selection of T cell receptor beta chains follows, all from one sample in a study of regulatory T cells in long-lasting Graves disease. TCRdb passed the multiplex PCR reads through MiXCR, listing each CDR3 protein once. This sample has about 240,000 distinct CDR3 sequences, with 20% found just once. Source: peripheral blood mononuclear cells (PBMCs), taken at new diagnosis, from a patient treated with antithyroid drugs. Receptors originate from a female donor with Graves disease. Each CDR3 is given with its conserved first and last residue. A D gene is named only where the DNA matches it firmly. Expanded clones get a size class; other rows say once, few or many, or leave the size out.

d_gene	v_gene	abundance	j_gene	CDR3aa	CDR3nt
TRBD1	TRBV15	NA	TRBJ2-5	CTTSPTGAMRETQYF	TGTACCACCAGTCCCACAGGGGCGATGCGAGAGACCCAGTACTTC
NA	TRBV5-4	NA	TRBJ2-7	CASSLAVRSEQYF	TGTGCCAGCAGCTTGGCCGTGCGTTCCGAGCAGTACTTC
NA	TRBV20-1	many	TRBJ1-1	CSTETGGSLNTEAFF	TGCAGTACTGAAACGGGTGGTTCGCTGAACACTGAAGCTTTCTTT
TRBD1	TRBV18	few	TRBJ1-5	CASSTGGGGLSNQPQHF	TGTGCCAGCTCGACCGGGGGAGGGGGCCTTAGCAATCAGCCCCAGCATTTT
NA	TRBV28	many	TRBJ1-4	CASSSNRAGNEKLFF	TGTGCCAGCAGTTCCAACAGGGCGGGGAATGAAAAACTGTTTTTT
NA	TRBV18	few	TRBJ2-3	CASSPPGVDTQYF	TGTGCCAGCTCACCACCGGGAGTAGATACGCAGTATTTT
TRBD1	TRBV6-5	many	TRBJ2-7	CASSYRQGSEQYF	TGTGCCAGCAGTTACCGACAGGGAAGCGAGCAGTACTTC
TRBD2	TRBV5-1	many	TRBJ2-7	CASTYSGTSYEQYF	TGCGCCAGCACTTATAGCGGGACCTCCTACGAGCAGTACTTC
NA	TRBV28	few	TRBJ1-2	CASSSGRADGYTF	TGTGCCAGCAGTTCTGGGAGGGCAGATGGCTACACCTTC
TRBD1	TRBV12-3/TRBV12-4	NA	TRBJ1-1	CASSFRTGPRAFF	TGTGCCAGCAGTTTCCGGACAGGGCCTAGAGCTTTCTTT
NA	TRBV7-2	many	TRBJ2-4	CASSLQGAKNIQYF	TGTGCCAGCAGCTTACAGGGGGCCAAAAACATTCAGTACTTC
TRBD2	TRBV4-3	many	TRBJ2-1	CASSQVAGANNEQFF	TGCGCCAGCAGCCAAGTAGCGGGGGCTAACAATGAGCAGTTCTTC
NA	TRBV20-1	NA	TRBJ1-5	CSASFVSNQPQHF	TGCAGTGCTAGTTTTGTTAGCAATCAGCCCCAGCATTTT
TRBD1	TRBV27	many	TRBJ1-1	CATGGTGRTEAFF	TGTGCCACCGGGGGGACAGGGAGGACTGAAGCTTTCTTT
NA	TRBV5-1	many	TRBJ2-7	CASSFSDYEQYF	TGCGCCAGCAGCTTCAGCGACTACGAGCAGTACTTC